Each of the 19 T cell receptor beta chains below was sequenced from the same sample in a study of shared clonotypes between healthy human individuals. Sequencing used immunoSEQ multiplex PCR; TCRdb keeps in-frame clones, though not all of them. The sample has 800,000 to 950,000 clones, just over 95% seen once. The naive CD8 population came from CD45RO-negative cells selected for CCR7, without terminally differentiated effector memory CD45RA+ cells. Material: naive CD8+ T cells sorted from blood. The receptor set was obtained from a man in his thirties or forties in good health.

V is TRBV7-9 and J is TRBJ2-1, with D perhaps matching TRBD1 (6 bases). The CDR3 has 17 amino acids. The V gene's germline CDR1 is SEHNR and CDR2 FQNEAQ (reference sequence). The V gene lost 5 bases and the J gene lost 3 bases, with 20 bases spanning the gap. CDR3 loop: CASSNSYRDTNYNEQFF. The CDR3, as DNA: TGTGCCAGCAGCAACTCCTACCGGGACACGAACTACAATGAGCAGTTCTTC.

J is TRBJ2-7 and V is TRBV27, with D possibly matching TRBD2 (5 bases). The V and J ends lost 6 bases and 5 bases respectively, with 11 bases between them. Germline lookup yields CDR1 MNHEY and CDR2 SMNVEV (reference sequence). The CDR3 has 12 amino acids. For the CDR3, the DNA is TGTGCCAGCAGCCGGGGTACCCACGAGCAGTACTTC. Its protein is CASSRGTHEQYF.

The J gene is TRBJ2-3, the V gene TRBV27, with 15 bases identical to TRBD2. The germline V gene encodes CDR1 MNHEY and CDR2 SMNVEV (reference sequence). Trimming removed 6 bases from V and 3 bases from J; junction bases left unmatched: 10. This CDR3 has 18 amino acids. The CDR3 protein is CASSPGTSGRRRTDTQYF. The CDR3 bases are TGTGCCAGCAGCCCCGGGACTAGCGGGAGGAGGAGGACAGATACGCAGTATTTT.

In regard to this clone: Other DNA sequences in the sample encode the same CDR3. V usage is TRBV11-2 and J usage is TRBJ2-7; D perhaps matches TRBD1 (5 bases). Trimming pared 3 bases from V and 2 bases from J, leaving 8 bases between. The CDR3 totals 13 residues. CDR1 SGHAT and CDR2 FQNNGV come from the germline V gene. As DNA, the CDR3 is TGTGCCAGCAGCTTTTCAGGGACCTACGAGCAGTACTTC. Translation gives CASSFSGTYEQYF. The full variable domain, rest sourced from reference TRBV11-2 and TRBJ2-7, is EAGVAQSPRYKIIEKRQSVAFWCNPISGHATLYWYQQILGQGPKLLIQFQNNGVVDDSQLPKDRFSAERLKGVDSTLKIQPAKLEDSAVYLCASSFSGTYEQYFGPGTRLTVT.

The CDR3 region is CASSFFEDLRRFNYGYTF. CDR3 nucleotides: TGTGCCAGCAGCTTTTTTGAAGATTTGAGGCGGTTTAACTATGGCTACACCTTC. This sequence joins TRBV11-2 and TRBJ1-2; no firm D call. The CDR3 spans 18 residues. With 3 bases removed from V and 1 base from J, the gap between germline ends came to 21 bases. The V gene's germline CDR1 is SGHAT and CDR2 FQNNGV. The full variable domain, rest sourced from reference TRBV11-2 and TRBJ1-2, is EAGVAQSPRYKIIEKRQSVAFWCNPISGHATLYWYQQILGQGPKLLIQFQNNGVVDDSQLPKDRFSAERLKGVDSTLKIQPAKLEDSAVYLCASSFFEDLRRFNYGYTFGSGTRLTVV.

The chain combines TRBV6-5 with TRBJ2-3; D tentatively fits TRBD1 or TRBD2 (6 bases each). There are 14 residues in the CDR3. CDR1 is MNHEY and CDR2 is SVGAGI in the germline V gene. Trimming removed 10 bases from V and 4 bases from J, with 18 bases in between. CDR3 loop: CATHPGAAPDTQYF. The CDR3 nucleotides read TGTGCCACCCACCCGGGGGCGGCCCCAGATACGCAGTATTTT.

The chain joins TRBV10-1 to TRBJ2-2, with D unresolved. This CDR3 has 13 residues. Trimming removed 3 bases from V and 2 bases from J, with 4 bases in between. The germline CDR1 and CDR2 sequences are WNHNN and SYGVQD (reference sequence). Written as DNA, the CDR3 is TGCGCCAGCAGTGATGTTAACACCGGGGAGCTGTTTTTT. It specifies CASSDVNTGELFF.

The genes are TRBV7-9 and TRBJ1-1; D possibly corresponds to TRBD1 (5 bases). The CDR3 consists of 13 residues. Germline loops: CDR1 SEHNR, CDR2 FQNEAQ (reference sequence). V lost 3 bases to trimming and J lost 4 bases, with 9 bases between them. In nucleotides, the CDR3 is TGTGCCAGCAGCTTTCCGACAGTCACTGAAGCTTTCTTT. Amino acid sequence: CASSFPTVTEAFF.

The chain carries TRBV5-1 and TRBJ2-2; TRBD2 might be the D (6 bases). This CDR3 comprises 15 residues. The germline CDR1 and CDR2 sequences are SGHRS and YFSETQ. Trimming shortened V by 2 bases and J by 3 bases, and 11 bases separated the two germline ends. The CDR3 DNA reads as TGCGCCAGCAGCTTTTTGTGGGAGGACACCGGGGAGCTGTTTTTT. Encoded protein: CASSFLWEDTGELFF.

The rearrangement links TRBV5-1 to TRBJ2-1; the D gene is possibly TRBD2 (6 bases). The germline V gene encodes CDR1 SGHRS and CDR2 YFSETQ. With 0 bases removed from V and 7 bases from J, the gap between germline ends came to 14 bases. CDR3 length: 15 residues. DNA of the CDR3: TGCGCCAGCAGCTTGGATGCGGGAATGGATAATGAGCAGTTCTTC. It codes for CASSLDAGMDNEQFF.

This clone was observed a single time. The chain combines TRBV4-3 with TRBJ2-7; the D gene is possibly TRBD1 (7 bases). This CDR3 is 16 amino acids long. Between the trimmed V and J ends, which lost 0 bases and 1 base, there was a span of 13 bases. Germline V gene sequence: CDR1 LGHNA, CDR2 YSLEER. The CDR3 region is CASSQEGGTASYEQYF. CDR3 sequence (DNA): TGCGCCAGCAGCCAAGAGGGCGGGACAGCTTCCTACGAGCAGTACTTC.

J is TRBJ2-3 and V is TRBV7-9; the match to TRBD1 covers 9 bases. Looked up from germline, CDR1 is SEHNR and CDR2 is FQNEAQ (reference sequence). The CDR3 length is 16 residues. V was clipped by 6 bases and J by 5 bases; unmatched bases: 12. The CDR3 coding sequence is TGTGCCAGCAGTTCGACCGGGACAGGGAGAGTAGATACGCAGTATTTT. Amino acid sequence: CASSSTGTGRVDTQYF.

The chain links TRBV27 to TRBJ2-1, with 9 bases aligning to TRBD2. Germline CDR1 reads MNHEY; CDR2 reads SMNVEV (reference sequence). The CDR3 is 17 amino acids. With V trimmed by 6 bases and J by 1 base, 10 bases remained unmatched. The CDR3 region is CASSSRVAGVSYNEQFF. The CDR3 DNA follows: TGTGCCAGCAGCTCCCGGGTAGCGGGAGTGTCCTACAATGAGCAGTTCTTC.

The rearrangement uses TRBV9 and TRBJ2-3, with D tentatively TRBD2 (5 bases). Trimming cost V 0 bases and J 2 bases, with 13 bases left between them. Germline values: CDR1 SGDLS, CDR2 YYNGEE. The CDR3 sequence is 16 residues long. The CDR3: CASSVAGREYTDTQYF. CDR3 sequence (DNA): TGTGCCAGCAGCGTAGCAGGCCGGGAATACACAGATACGCAGTATTTT.

The gene calls are TRBV29-1 and TRBJ2-3, with 7 bases lining up with TRBD2. The V gene's germline CDR1 is SQVTM and CDR2 ANQGSEA. J lost 2 bases, V lost 4 bases, and 9 bases had no gene match. The CDR3 is 15 residues long. CDR3 sequence: CSVVVASGDTDTQYF. CDR3 nucleotide sequence: TGCAGCGTTGTTGTAGCAAGCGGGGACACAGATACGCAGTATTTT.

This rearrangement joins TRBV9 to TRBJ2-7, with 8 bases that match TRBD1. Unmatched junction bases numbered 5, after V lost 0 bases and J lost 0 bases. CDR1 is SGDLS, CDR2 YYNGEE, per germline. The length of the CDR3 is 16 residues. CDR3 DNA sequence: TGTGCCAGCAGCGTAGATCAGGGGGCGAACTCCTACGAGCAGTACTTC. This gives the protein CASSVDQGANSYEQYF.

V usage is TRBV6-1 and J usage is TRBJ1-5, with D hard to call. The V gene lost 2 bases and the J gene lost 4 bases, with 12 bases spanning the gap. Germline V gene data show CDR1 as MNHNS and CDR2 as SASEGT. The CDR3 length is 15 residues. The chain's CDR3 is CASSEYFGANQPQHF. The CDR3 DNA is TGTGCCAGCAGTGAATATTTTGGCGCAAATCAGCCCCAGCATTTT.

CDR3 DNA sequence: TGTGCCACAGAAGCCCGAGGGACAGAGAACACTGAAGCTTTCTTT. Protein sequence: CATEARGTENTEAFF. The rearrangement uses TRBV15 and TRBJ1-1; TRBD1 matches 7 bases. The CDR3 runs 15 residues. With 9 bases clipped from V and 1 base from J, the junction kept 11 bases outside the gene matches. Germline V lookup: CDR1 LNHNV, CDR2 YYDKDF (reference sequence).

The chain uses TRBV18 and TRBJ2-7, with a tentative D call TRBD1 (8 bases). The germline V gene encodes CDR1 KGHSH and CDR2 LQKENI. Trimming took off 2 bases at V and 3 bases at J, with 17 bases between the two ends. There are 16 residues in the CDR3. CDR3: CASSPEGGTGVYEQYF. CDR3 bases: TGTGCCAGCTCACCAGAGGGGGGGACAGGTGTCTACGAGCAGTACTTC.